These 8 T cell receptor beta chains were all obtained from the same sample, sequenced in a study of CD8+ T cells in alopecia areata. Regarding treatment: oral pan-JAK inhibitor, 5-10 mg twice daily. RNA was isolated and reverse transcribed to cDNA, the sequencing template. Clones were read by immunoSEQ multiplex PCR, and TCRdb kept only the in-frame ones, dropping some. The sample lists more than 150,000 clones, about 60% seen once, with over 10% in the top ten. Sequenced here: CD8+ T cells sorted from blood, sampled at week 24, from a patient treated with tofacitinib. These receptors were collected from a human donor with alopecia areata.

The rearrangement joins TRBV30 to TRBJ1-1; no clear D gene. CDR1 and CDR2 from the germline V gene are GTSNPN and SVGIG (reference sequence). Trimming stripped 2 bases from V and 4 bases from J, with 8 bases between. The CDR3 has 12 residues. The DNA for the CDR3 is TGTGCCTGGAGTATGGTGTCCACTGAAGCTTTCTTT. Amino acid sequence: CAWSMVSTEAFF.

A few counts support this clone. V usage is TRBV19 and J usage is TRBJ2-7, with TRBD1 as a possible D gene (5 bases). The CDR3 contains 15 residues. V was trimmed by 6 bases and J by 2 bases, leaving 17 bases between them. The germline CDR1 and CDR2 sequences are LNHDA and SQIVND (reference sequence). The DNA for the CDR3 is TGTGCCAGTAGACAACAGGACATCCAGACCTACGAGCAGTACTTC. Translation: CASRQQDIQTYEQYF.

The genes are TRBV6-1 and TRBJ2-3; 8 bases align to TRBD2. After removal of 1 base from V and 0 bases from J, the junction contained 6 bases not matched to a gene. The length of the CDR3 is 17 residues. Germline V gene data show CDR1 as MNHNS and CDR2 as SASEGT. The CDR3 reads CASSEEERGTSTDTQYF. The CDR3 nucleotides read TGTGCCAGCAGTGAAGAGGAGCGGGGGACGAGCACAGATACGCAGTATTTT.

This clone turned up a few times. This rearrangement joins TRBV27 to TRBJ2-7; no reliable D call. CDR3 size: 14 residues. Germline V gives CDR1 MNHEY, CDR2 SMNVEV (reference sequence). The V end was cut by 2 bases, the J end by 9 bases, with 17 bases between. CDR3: CASSLLAHTDTQYF. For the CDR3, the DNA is TGTGCCAGCAGTTTACTGGCCCATACGGATACGCAGTACTTC.

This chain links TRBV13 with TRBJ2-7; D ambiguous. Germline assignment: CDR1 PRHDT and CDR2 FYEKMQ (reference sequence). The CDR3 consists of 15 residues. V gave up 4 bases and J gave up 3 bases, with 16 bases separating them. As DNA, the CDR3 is TGTGCCAGCAGCTGGCAAGGAACAGCCGACTACGAGCAGTACTTC. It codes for CASSWQGTADYEQYF.

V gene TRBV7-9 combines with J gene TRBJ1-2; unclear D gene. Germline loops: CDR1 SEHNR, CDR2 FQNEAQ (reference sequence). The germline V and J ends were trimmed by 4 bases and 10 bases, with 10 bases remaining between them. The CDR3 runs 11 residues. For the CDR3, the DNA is TGTGCCAGCAGCTCGGACCGTTTCTACACCTTC. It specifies CASSSDRFYTF.

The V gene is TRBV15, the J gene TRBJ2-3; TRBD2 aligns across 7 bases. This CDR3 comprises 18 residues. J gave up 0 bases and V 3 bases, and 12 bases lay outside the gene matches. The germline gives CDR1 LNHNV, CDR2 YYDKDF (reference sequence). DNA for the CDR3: TGTGCCACCAGCAGGGAGCAGTTGAGCGGGGCCAGCACAGATACGCAGTATTTT. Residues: CATSREQLSGASTDTQYF.

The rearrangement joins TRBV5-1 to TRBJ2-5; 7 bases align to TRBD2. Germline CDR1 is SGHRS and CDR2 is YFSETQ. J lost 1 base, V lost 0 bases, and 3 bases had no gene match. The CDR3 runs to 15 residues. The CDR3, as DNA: TGCGCCAGCAGCTTGGGTCCGGGGGGCCAAGAGACCCAGTACTTC. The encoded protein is CASSLGPGGQETQYF.